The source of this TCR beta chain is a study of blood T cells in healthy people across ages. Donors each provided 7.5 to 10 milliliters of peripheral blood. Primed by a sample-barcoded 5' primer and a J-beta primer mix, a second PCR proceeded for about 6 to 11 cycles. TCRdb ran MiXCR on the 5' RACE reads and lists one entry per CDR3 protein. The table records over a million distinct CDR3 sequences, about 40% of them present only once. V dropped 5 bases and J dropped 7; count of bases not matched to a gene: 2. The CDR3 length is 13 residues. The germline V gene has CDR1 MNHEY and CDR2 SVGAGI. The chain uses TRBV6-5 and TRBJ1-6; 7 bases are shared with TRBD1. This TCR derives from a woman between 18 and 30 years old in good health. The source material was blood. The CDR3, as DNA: TGTGCCAGCAGTGAACAGGGGAATTCACCCCTCCACTTT. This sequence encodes CASSEQGNSPLHF.